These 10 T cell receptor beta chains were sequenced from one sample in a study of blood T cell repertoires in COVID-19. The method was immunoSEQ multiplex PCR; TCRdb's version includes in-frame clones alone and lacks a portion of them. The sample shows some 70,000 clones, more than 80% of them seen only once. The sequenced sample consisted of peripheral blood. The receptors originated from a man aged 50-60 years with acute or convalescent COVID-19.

The CDR3 here is CASSLDPVSTEAFF. CDR3 nucleotides: TGTGCCAGCAGCTTAGACCCAGTCAGCACTGAAGCTTTCTTT. The V gene is TRBV11-3, the J gene TRBJ1-1; D uncertain. The ends were cut back, 0 bases at V and 4 bases at J, with 9 bases in the middle. This CDR3 contains 14 residues. CDR1 and CDR2 from the germline V gene are SGHNT and YENEEA.

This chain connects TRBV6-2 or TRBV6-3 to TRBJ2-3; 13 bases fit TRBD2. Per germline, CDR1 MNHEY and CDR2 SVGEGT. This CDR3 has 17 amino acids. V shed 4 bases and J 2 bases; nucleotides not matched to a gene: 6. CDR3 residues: CASSLMGLAGSTDTQYF. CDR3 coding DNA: TGTGCCAGCAGTTTAATGGGACTAGCGGGGTCCACAGATACGCAGTATTTT.

The CDR3 protein is CASRKDRATEAFF. In DNA, the CDR3 is TGCGCCAGCAGGAAAGACAGGGCCACTGAAGCTTTCTTT. The V and J genes are TRBV10-1 and TRBJ1-1; 7 positions agree with TRBD1. The CDR3 contains 13 residues. The V and J ends lost 6 bases and 4 bases, in that order; junction bases with no gene match: 5. Germline CDR1 is WNHNN and CDR2 is SYGVQD (reference sequence).

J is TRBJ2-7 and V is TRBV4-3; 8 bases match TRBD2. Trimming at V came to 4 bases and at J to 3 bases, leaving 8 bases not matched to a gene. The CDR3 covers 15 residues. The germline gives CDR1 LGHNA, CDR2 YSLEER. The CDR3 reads CASSRDSGSGYEQYF. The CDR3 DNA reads TGCGCCAGCAGCCGAGACAGCGGGAGTGGCTACGAGCAGTACTTC.

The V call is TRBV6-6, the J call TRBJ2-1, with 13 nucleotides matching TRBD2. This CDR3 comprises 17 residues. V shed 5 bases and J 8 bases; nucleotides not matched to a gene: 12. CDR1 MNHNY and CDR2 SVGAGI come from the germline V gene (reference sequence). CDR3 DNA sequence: TGTGCCAGCAGTCACCTCCCCGGGACTAGCGGGATCTATGAGCAGTTCTTC. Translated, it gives CASSHLPGTSGIYEQFF.

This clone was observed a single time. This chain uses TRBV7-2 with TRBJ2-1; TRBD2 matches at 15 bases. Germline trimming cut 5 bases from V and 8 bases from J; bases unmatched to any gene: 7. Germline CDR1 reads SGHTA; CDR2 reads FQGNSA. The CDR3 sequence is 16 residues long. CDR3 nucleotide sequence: TGTGCCAGCAGCCTGACCGGACTAGCGGGAGGGGATGAGCAGTTCTTC. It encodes CASSLTGLAGGDEQFF.

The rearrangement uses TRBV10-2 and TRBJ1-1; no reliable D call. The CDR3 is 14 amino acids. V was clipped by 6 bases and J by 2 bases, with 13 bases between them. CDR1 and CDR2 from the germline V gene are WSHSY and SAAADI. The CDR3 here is CASSLSVTNTEAFF. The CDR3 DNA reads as TGCGCCAGCAGCCTTAGTGTAACCAACACTGAAGCTTTCTTT.

In DNA, the CDR3 is TGTGCCAGTAGAAGGGGACTAGCCGCGAACACCGGGGAGCTGTTTTTT. The encoded protein is CASRRGLAANTGELFF. This sequence joins TRBV19 and TRBJ2-2; 9 nucleotides align to TRBD2. In germline, CDR1 is LNHDA, CDR2 SQIVND (reference sequence). With 6 bases clipped from V and 0 bases from J, the junction kept 5 bases outside the gene matches. The CDR3 contains 16 residues.

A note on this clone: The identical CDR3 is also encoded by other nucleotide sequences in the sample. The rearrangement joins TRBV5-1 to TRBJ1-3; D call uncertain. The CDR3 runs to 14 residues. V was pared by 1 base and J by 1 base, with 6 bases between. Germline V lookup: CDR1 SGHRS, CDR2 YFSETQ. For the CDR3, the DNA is TGCGCCAGCAGCTTGCGCGGTTCTGGAAACACCATATATTTT. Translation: CASSLRGSGNTIYF.

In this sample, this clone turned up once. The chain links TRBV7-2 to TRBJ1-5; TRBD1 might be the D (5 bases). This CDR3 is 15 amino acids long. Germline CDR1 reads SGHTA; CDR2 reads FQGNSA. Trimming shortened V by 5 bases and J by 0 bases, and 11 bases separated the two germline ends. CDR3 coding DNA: TGTGCCAGCAGCCTTAGGAGGGGTAGCAATCAGCCCCAGCATTTT. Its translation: CASSLRRGSNQPQHF.